This T cell receptor (beta chain) was retrieved from a study of T cells after posttransplantation cyclophosphamide. Sequencing was performed with immunoSEQ multiplex PCR; in TCRdb, only in-frame clones are kept and a portion is missing. The table has about 21,000 clones, 80% to 90% seen once; the top ten hold about 2%. Concerning this clone: Its antigen is as yet unknown.

The study, taken as a whole, reports: After PTCy, TRB diversity resembled that of CNI/methotrexate controls.

Methotrexate plus calcineurin inhibitor accompanied controls' myeloablative marrow transplants; sampling was 1 year later. The TCR sequence derives from a female patient between 30 and 45 years old who received an allogeneic stem cell transplant from an unrelated donor, was CMV-positive, and had acute and chronic GVHD. Some T cells may be provided by the graft donor. The material sequenced was PBMCs, taken around 380 days after allogeneic stem cell transplant with calcineurin inhibitor and methotrexate.

In nucleotides, the CDR3 is TGTGCCAGCACCAGGGGGCCCTCACAAGAGACCCAGTACTTC. Residues: CASTRGPSQETQYF. The J gene is TRBJ2-5, the V gene TRBV2; 8 bases line up with TRBD1. The CDR3 is 14 residues long. V lost 7 bases to trimming and J lost 2 bases; unmatched junction nucleotides: 6. The germline V gene encodes CDR1 SNHLY and CDR2 FYNNEI. The whole variable domain, filled in from reference TRBV2 and TRBJ2-5, reads EPEVTQTPSHQVTQMGQEVILRCVPISNHLYFYWYRQILGQKVEFLVSFYNNEISEKSEIFDDQFSVERPDGSNFTLKIRSTKLEDSAMYFCASTRGPSQETQYFGPGTRLLVL.